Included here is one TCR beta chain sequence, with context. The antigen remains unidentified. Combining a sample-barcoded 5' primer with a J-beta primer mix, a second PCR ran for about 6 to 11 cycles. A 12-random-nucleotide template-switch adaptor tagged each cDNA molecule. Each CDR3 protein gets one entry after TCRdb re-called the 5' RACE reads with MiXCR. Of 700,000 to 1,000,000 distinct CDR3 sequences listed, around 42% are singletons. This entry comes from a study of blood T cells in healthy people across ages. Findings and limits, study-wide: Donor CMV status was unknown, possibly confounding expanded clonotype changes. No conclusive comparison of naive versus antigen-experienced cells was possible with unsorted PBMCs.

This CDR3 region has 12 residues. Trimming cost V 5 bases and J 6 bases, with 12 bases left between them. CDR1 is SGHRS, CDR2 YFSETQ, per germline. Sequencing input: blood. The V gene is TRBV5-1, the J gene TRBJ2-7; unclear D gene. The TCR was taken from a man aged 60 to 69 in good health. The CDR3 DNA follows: TGCGCCAGCAGTCCAGACTTCGGCGAGCAGTACTTC. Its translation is CASSPDFGEQYF.